The 19 T cell receptor beta chains in this list originate from one sample, sequenced in a study of blood T cell repertoires in COVID-19. Sequencing used immunoSEQ multiplex PCR; TCRdb keeps in-frame clones, though not all of them. The data hold some 260,000 clones, with 85% to 90% observed a single time. Sequenced input: PBMCs or T cells enriched from blood (not recorded which). The source is a man in his forties who had recovered from COVID-19.

The chain joins TRBV9 to TRBJ1-3, with D unresolved. Germline V gives CDR1 SGDLS, CDR2 YYNGEE. The ends were cut back, 5 bases at V and 0 bases at J, with 15 bases in the middle. This CDR3 region has 16 residues. The CDR3 is CASSPPGRSSGNTIYF. In nucleotides, the CDR3 is TGTGCCAGCAGTCCCCCAGGCCGAAGCTCTGGAAACACCATATATTTT.

CDR3 sequence: CAWSVTGGAYYGYTF. CDR3 DNA: TGTGCCTGGAGTGTTACAGGGGGCGCTTACTATGGCTACACCTTC. The rearrangement joins TRBV30 to TRBJ1-2; 9 positions agree with TRBD1. The V gene end was trimmed by 0 bases and the J gene end by 3 bases; junction bases not matched to a gene: 5. Germline V gene data show CDR1 as GTSNPN and CDR2 as SVGIG (reference sequence). This CDR3 is built from 15 residues. Based on the CDR3 plus reference TRBV30 and TRBJ1-2, the full variable domain is SQTIHQWPATLVQPVGSPLSLECTVEGTSNPNLYWYRQAAGRGLQLLFYSVGIGQISSEVPQNLSASRPQDRQFILSSKKLLLSDSGFYLCAWSVTGGAYYGYTFGSGTRLTVV.

The rearrangement links TRBV5-1 to TRBJ2-3; a possible D gene is TRBD1 (5 bases). CDR1 and CDR2 (germline): SGHRS, YFSETQ. Trimming pared 2 bases from V and 2 bases from J, leaving 12 bases between. CDR3 length: 15 residues. This chain's CDR3 is CASSFRTPNTDTQYF. CDR3 coding DNA: TGCGCCAGCAGCTTCCGGACACCGAACACAGATACGCAGTATTTT.

The chain combines TRBV9 with TRBJ2-2; 11 bases match TRBD2. The CDR3 consists of 18 residues. Germline assignment: CDR1 SGDLS and CDR2 YYNGEE. V lost 4 bases, J lost 6 bases, and 14 bases stayed unmatched. CDR3 nucleotide sequence: TGTGCCAGCAGCCTACCGGGACTAGCGGACGTGAAGCCCGGGGAGCTGTTTTTT. This translates into CASSLPGLADVKPGELFF.

The chain uses TRBV6-6 and TRBJ1-2; D not resolved. The CDR3 runs to 15 residues. Trimming cost V 0 bases and J 0 bases, with 8 bases left between them. Germline V gene sequence: CDR1 MNHNY, CDR2 SVGAGI (reference sequence). CDR3 DNA: TGTGCCAGCAGTTACTCTACAGCTACTAACTATGGCTACACCTTC. Translated, it gives CASSYSTATNYGYTF.

This sequence joins TRBV7-3 and TRBJ2-7, with 8 bases aligning to TRBD1. The CDR3 spans 14 residues. Germline assignment: CDR1 SGHTA and CDR2 FQGTGA. The V gene end was trimmed by 4 bases and the J gene end by 2 bases; junction bases not matched to a gene: 4. CDR3 sequence reads: CASSSGQGPYEQYF. DNA for the CDR3: TGTGCCAGCAGCTCCGGACAGGGACCCTACGAGCAGTACTTC.

CDR3 sequence (DNA): TGTGCCAGCAGTCTGACAGGGCCCGAGCAGTACTTC. Translated, it gives CASSLTGPEQYF. This rearrangement joins TRBV12-3 or TRBV12-4 to TRBJ2-7, with TRBD1 matching over 7 bases. The CDR3 sequence is 12 residues long. V dropped 5 bases and J dropped 6; count of bases not matched to a gene: 4.

This clone was seen only once. The V call is TRBV19, the J call TRBJ1-2; 7 bases map to TRBD1. J was trimmed by 2 bases and V by 4 bases; bases with no gene match: 7. Germline V gene data show CDR1 as LNHDA and CDR2 as SQIVND (reference sequence). The CDR3 is made up of 15 amino acids. CDR3: CASSKNQGQNYGYTF. The CDR3 bases are TGTGCCAGTAGTAAGAACCAGGGACAGAACTATGGCTACACCTTC.

The rearrangement links TRBV5-1 to TRBJ1-4, with 10 bases aligning to TRBD1. The germline V gene has CDR1 SGHRS and CDR2 YFSETQ. CDR3 length: 15 amino acids. Trimming at V came to 4 bases and at J to 7 bases, leaving 7 bases not matched to a gene. The CDR3 reads CASSPLGDRGEKLFF. Written as DNA, the CDR3 is TGCGCCAGCAGCCCCTTGGGGGACAGGGGTGAAAAACTGTTTTTT.

The CDR3 loop is CASKVPGQGYSPLHF. For the CDR3, the DNA is TGTGCCAGCAAAGTACCGGGACAGGGTTATTCACCCCTCCACTTT. The V and J genes are TRBV7-2 and TRBJ1-6, with 9 bases aligning to TRBD1. Unmatched junction bases numbered 9, after V lost 7 bases and J lost 8 bases. This CDR3 is 15 amino acids long. Germline CDR1 is SGHTA and CDR2 is FQGNSA.

The rearrangement uses TRBV11-3 and TRBJ2-7; 8 nucleotides match TRBD1. Germline V gene sequence: CDR1 SGHNT, CDR2 YENEEA. The V segment lost 5 bases and the J segment 4 bases; nucleotides outside the gene matches: 7. This CDR3 contains 14 residues. DNA of the CDR3: TGTGCCAGCAGCCGTTTGGACAGGGAATACGAGCAGTACTTC. Its translation is CASSRLDREYEQYF.

This clone has a single count. The chain is built from TRBV7-9 and TRBJ2-4, with D hard to call. CDR1 is SEHNR and CDR2 is FQNEAQ in the germline V gene (reference sequence). The CDR3 loop spans 14 amino acids. V lost 7 bases, J lost 0 bases, and 10 bases lay in between. CDR3 sequence: CASTPPLAKNIQYF. The CDR3 DNA is TGTGCCAGCACCCCCCCCCTAGCCAAAAACATTCAGTACTTC.

This clone was picked up one time. V usage is TRBV19 and J usage is TRBJ2-7, with TRBD1 matching 7 bases. The CDR3 extends over 12 amino acids. The V gene's germline CDR1 is LNHDA and CDR2 SQIVND (reference sequence). After removal of 5 bases from V and 6 bases from J, the junction contained 4 bases not matched to a gene. The CDR3: CASSSTGVEQYF. DNA of the CDR3: TGTGCCAGTAGTTCAACAGGGGTCGAGCAGTACTTC.

The V call is TRBV5-1, the J call TRBJ2-7; 8 nucleotides agree with TRBD1. This CDR3 has 15 amino acids. Trimming took 7 bases from V and 2 from J; bases not matched to a gene: 11. The germline V gene encodes CDR1 SGHRS and CDR2 YFSETQ. CDR3 protein: CASYPGDRGPYEQYF. The DNA for the CDR3 is TGCGCCAGCTACCCGGGAGACAGGGGCCCCTACGAGCAGTACTTC.

The DNA for the CDR3 is TGTGCCAGCAGCTCGGGGGGAGGCCCAGCCTACGAGCAGTACTTC. Its translation: CASSSGGGPAYEQYF. The chain couples TRBV5-6 to TRBJ2-7; TRBD2 matches at 7 bases. Germline V gene sequence: CDR1 SGHDT, CDR2 YYEEEE. V was pared by 3 bases and J by 2 bases, with 8 bases of the junction left unmatched. The CDR3 extends over 15 amino acids.

The V call is TRBV19, the J call TRBJ2-7; 9 positions agree with TRBD2. This CDR3 is 14 amino acids long. V dropped 4 bases and J dropped 9; count of bases not matched to a gene: 10. Germline assignment: CDR1 LNHDA and CDR2 SQIVND (reference sequence). This CDR3 is CASSTLGLAGTQYF. In DNA form, the CDR3 reads TGTGCCAGTAGTACGCTGGGTCTAGCGGGGACGCAGTACTTC.

Comments on this clone: This same CDR3 is encoded by further DNA sequences in the sample. The J gene is TRBJ1-6, the V gene TRBV27; unclear D gene. Germline CDR1 is MNHEY and CDR2 is SMNVEV (reference sequence). V shed 3 bases and J shed 6 bases, with 9 bases lying between them. The CDR3 totals 14 residues. The CDR3 is CASSFRGGNSPLHF. Here the CDR3 DNA reads TGTGCCAGCAGTTTTCGGGGTGGTAATTCACCCCTCCACTTT.

This clone was picked up one time. This chain connects TRBV15 to TRBJ1-2, with D possibly TRBD1 on 5 matching bases. This CDR3 is built from 13 residues. Germline V gene data show CDR1 as LNHNV and CDR2 as YYDKDF (reference sequence). V lost 6 bases to trimming and J lost 6 bases, with 14 bases between them. Here the CDR3 reads CATRRDPLHGYTF. CDR3 nucleotide sequence: TGTGCCACCAGGCGGGACCCCCTACATGGCTACACCTTC.

The chain couples TRBV30 to TRBJ1-4; D is perhaps TRBD1 (6 bases). The CDR3 totals 13 residues. Trimming removed 4 bases from V and 2 bases from J, with 8 bases in between. CDR1 GTSNPN and CDR2 SVGIG come from the germline V gene (reference sequence). The CDR3 spells CAWTGATNEKLFF. The CDR3 DNA reads as TGTGCCTGGACAGGGGCCACTAATGAAAAACTGTTTTTT.